The clone carrying this T cell receptor (beta chain) came up a few times. The antigen remains unidentified. These data originate in a study of CD8 T cells in ankylosing spondylitis. It was by quantitative 5'-RACE with molecular barcodes that TCR beta libraries were made. Each CDR3 protein gets one entry after TCRdb re-called the 5' RACE reads with MiXCR. This table holds a few hundred thousand distinct CDR3 sequences, approximately 17% found once. Study-level points and caveats: Blood from ankylosing spondylitis patients appeared to carry a characteristic eight-variant TCR beta motif.

This sequence originates from a male donor with ankylosing spondylitis. Material for sequencing was blood, either unsorted or a sorted T cell fraction (not recorded which).

CDR3 residues: CASSSGQVLYGYTF. In DNA form, the CDR3 reads TGTGCCAGCAGCTCCGGACAGGTCCTTTATGGCTACACCTTC. This rearrangement joins TRBV7-2 to TRBJ1-2; 7 nucleotides line up with TRBD1. CDR1 is SGHTA, CDR2 FQGNSA, per germline. V dropped 4 bases and J dropped 5; count of bases not matched to a gene: 7. The CDR3 contains 14 residues.